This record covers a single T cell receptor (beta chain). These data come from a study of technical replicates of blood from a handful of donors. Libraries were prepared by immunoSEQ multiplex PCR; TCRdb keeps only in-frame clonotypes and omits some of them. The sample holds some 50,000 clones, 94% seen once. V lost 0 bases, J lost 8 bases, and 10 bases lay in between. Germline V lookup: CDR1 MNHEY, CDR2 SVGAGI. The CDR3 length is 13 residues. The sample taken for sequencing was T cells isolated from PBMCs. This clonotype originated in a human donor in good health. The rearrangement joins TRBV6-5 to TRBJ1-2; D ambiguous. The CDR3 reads CASSYSENRGYTF. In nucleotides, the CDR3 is TGTGCCAGCAGTTACTCAGAAAATAGAGGCTACACCTTC.